The 25 T cell receptor beta chains listed next were all sequenced from one sample in a study of PD-1 blockade in classical Hodgkin lymphoma. Time point defined: cycle 4 day 1 (C4D1), after 5 to 7 weeks of nivolumab. The patients all showed relapse after autologous stem cell transplantation, while their brentuximab vedotin exposure varied. Measured with immunoSEQ multiplex PCR; TCRdb has only the in-frame clones, and not every one. Among 90,000 to 140,000 clones, approximately 89% were seen once, and the ten largest hold around 17%. This sample comprised peripheral blood mononuclear cells (PBMCs), obtained before the fourth cycle of nivolumab. Every receptor here comes from a human donor with classical Hodgkin lymphoma.

The rearrangement links TRBV5-4 to TRBJ1-1; D remains ambiguous. Trimming removed 1 base at V and 6 bases at J, with 10 bases between. The CDR3 runs 13 residues. The germline V gene encodes CDR1 SGHNT and CDR2 YYREEE (reference sequence). CDR3 sequence (DNA): TGTGCCAGCAGCTTGAAAGCGGCCTCTGAAGCTTTCTTT. Translated: CASSLKAASEAFF.

The chain uses TRBV7-2 and TRBJ2-7; TRBD1 agrees at 8 bases. CDR1 and CDR2 from the germline V gene are SGHTA and FQGNSA. V was clipped by 5 bases and J by 7 bases; unmatched bases: 10. This CDR3 is 14 amino acids long. CDR3 sequence: CASSPASDREEQYF. The CDR3 DNA is TGTGCCAGCAGCCCCGCGTCGGACAGGGAGGAGCAGTACTTC.

The chain is built from TRBV10-3 and TRBJ2-7, with 8 bases lining up with TRBD2. The CDR3 totals 16 residues. J was trimmed by 4 bases and V by 3 bases; bases with no gene match: 11. The germline V gene has CDR1 ENHRY and CDR2 SYGVKD. CDR3 DNA: TGTGCCATCAGTGATCTTTCCGGGACTAGTGGATACGAGCAGTACTTC. Its translation: CAISDLSGTSGYEQYF.

The V call is TRBV6-1, the J call TRBJ1-2; 9 bases align to TRBD1. After removal of 5 bases from V and 8 bases from J, the junction contained 9 bases not matched to a gene. The CDR3 contains 14 residues. The V gene's germline CDR1 is MNHNS and CDR2 SASEGT. The CDR3 is CASSPGQGGRGYTF. The CDR3 nucleotides read TGTGCCAGCAGTCCGGGACAGGGCGGCCGAGGCTACACCTTC.

The chain recombines TRBV19 with TRBJ2-7; 7 nucleotides align to TRBD1. The CDR3 spans 15 residues. The V gene end was trimmed by 6 bases and the J gene end by 5 bases; junction bases not matched to a gene: 13. Germline V gene lookup returns CDR1 LNHDA and CDR2 SQIVND (reference sequence). CDR3 amino acids: CASRTTGAGFDEQYF. CDR3 in DNA: TGTGCCAGTAGAACTACAGGGGCTGGTTTTGACGAGCAGTACTTC.

In this sample, this clone turned up a few times. The chain links TRBV4-3 to TRBJ1-1; D remains ambiguous. The ends were cut back, 6 bases at V and 7 bases at J, with 15 bases in the middle. This CDR3 contains 13 residues. Germline V CDR1 and CDR2: LGHNA, YSLEER. The CDR3 coding sequence is TGCGCCAGCAGTGCCCAAGAGGGAGTTGAAGCTTTCTTT. Translation: CASSAQEGVEAFF.

V and J are TRBV19 and TRBJ1-2; possible D gene TRBD1, 5 bases. There are 15 residues in the CDR3. Germline assignment: CDR1 LNHDA and CDR2 SQIVND (reference sequence). Trimming pared 3 bases from V and 2 bases from J, leaving 13 bases between. Written as DNA, the CDR3 is TGTGCCAGTAGTATTGCTTGGGGCGCCAACTATGGCTACACCTTC. The encoded protein is CASSIAWGANYGYTF.

The CDR3 sequence: CASTGTSVGEQFF. CDR3 nucleotides: TGTGCCAGCACCGGGACTAGCGTGGGTGAGCAGTTCTTC. The J gene is TRBJ2-1, the V gene TRBV2; 10 positions agree with TRBD2. From germline, CDR1 is SNHLY and CDR2 FYNNEI. V lost 7 bases and J lost 9; bases outside the gene matches: 6. This CDR3 has 13 residues.

The chain couples TRBV6-1 to TRBJ1-5; unclear D gene. Germline V gives CDR1 MNHNS, CDR2 SASEGT. With 2 bases removed from V and 2 bases from J, the gap between germline ends came to 13 bases. The CDR3 spans 16 residues. CDR3: CASSEYQGWGNQPQHF. The CDR3 DNA reads as TGTGCCAGCAGTGAATACCAAGGATGGGGCAATCAGCCCCAGCATTTT.

The CDR3 bases are TGTGCCAGCAGCTCTCCCTTCGACAGTGACTCTGGAAACACCATATATTTT. Its translation: CASSSPFDSDSGNTIYF. This chain joins TRBV7-2 and TRBJ1-3; D might be TRBD1 (5 bases). There are 17 residues in the CDR3. Trimming shortened V by 4 bases and J by 0 bases, and 16 bases separated the two germline ends. CDR1 and CDR2 from the germline V gene are SGHTA and FQGNSA.

This rearrangement joins TRBV6-5 to TRBJ1-1; D unclear. Trimming took off 6 bases at V and 4 bases at J, with 15 bases between the two ends. This CDR3 has 14 amino acids. From germline, CDR1 is MNHEY and CDR2 SVGAGI. The CDR3 reads CASRHKSGPTEAFF. The CDR3 coding sequence is TGTGCCAGCAGACACAAGAGTGGACCCACTGAAGCTTTCTTT.

This rearrangement joins TRBV28 to TRBJ1-1, with D tentatively TRBD1 (5 bases). Germline loops: CDR1 MDHEN, CDR2 SYDVKM. The CDR3 runs to 13 residues. V lost 6 bases, J lost 5 bases, and 13 bases lay in between. The CDR3 spells CASRSGTGTEAFF. In nucleotides, the CDR3 is TGTGCCAGCAGATCAGGGACGGGAACTGAAGCTTTCTTT.

The chain couples TRBV7-9 to TRBJ2-5; D perhaps matches TRBD2 (6 bases). V was shortened by 5 bases and J by 3 bases, with 13 bases between the two germline ends. Germline-derived CDR1 and CDR2 are SEHNR and FQNEAQ (reference sequence). The CDR3 loop spans 14 amino acids. CDR3 coding DNA: TGTGCCAGCAGCGAGGGGCGGGGAGAAGAGACCCAGTACTTC. The encoded protein is CASSEGRGEETQYF.

This clone was counted once. The chain has TRBV30 and TRBJ2-7; D is possibly TRBD1 or TRBD2 (5 bases each). Trimming shortened V by 8 bases and J by 3 bases, and 17 bases separated the two germline ends. The germline gives CDR1 GTSNPN, CDR2 SVGIG (reference sequence). The CDR3 totals 13 residues. As DNA, the CDR3 is TGTGCCACCCAAGGGGCTAGCTTCTACGAGCAGTACTTC. Translated, it gives CATQGASFYEQYF. Drawing the rest from reference TRBV30 and TRBJ2-7, the complete variable domain is SQTIHQWPATLVQPVGSPLSLECTVEGTSNPNLYWYRQAAGRGLQLLFYSVGIGQISSEVPQNLSASRPQDRQFILSSKKLLLSDSGFYLCATQGASFYEQYFGPGTRLTVT.

The CDR3 here is CASSLRGGESQPQHF. CDR3 sequence (DNA): TGTGCCAGCAGCTTGAGAGGGGGCGAGAGTCAGCCCCAGCATTTT. The chain carries TRBV5-6 and TRBJ1-5, with 7 bases lining up with TRBD1. The CDR3 is 15 amino acids. Trimming removed 1 base from V and 6 bases from J; junction bases left unmatched: 7. Germline V gene sequence: CDR1 SGHDT, CDR2 YYEEEE.

This clone was detected once. This chain uses TRBV9 with TRBJ2-1; 8 positions match TRBD1. This CDR3 is 16 amino acids long. Looked up from germline, CDR1 is SGDLS and CDR2 is YYNGEE. V trimming: 0 bases; J trimming: 6 bases; junction bases outside the gene matches: 8. CDR3: CASSVATRTGSNEQFF. The CDR3 DNA is TGTGCCAGCAGCGTAGCTACGAGGACAGGGTCCAATGAGCAGTTCTTC.

The chain combines TRBV7-9 with TRBJ2-7; 11 bases are shared with TRBD1. The CDR3 spans 16 residues. The trim removed 0 bases at V and 7 bases at J, leaving 8 bases unmatched. Germline assignment: CDR1 SEHNR and CDR2 FQNEAQ (reference sequence). The CDR3 protein is CASSLAGGQGAGEQYF. For the CDR3, the DNA is TGTGCCAGCAGCTTAGCGGGAGGACAGGGGGCTGGGGAGCAGTACTTC.

The J gene is TRBJ2-1, the V gene TRBV30; 9 positions agree with TRBD1. Germline CDR1 and CDR2: GTSNPN and SVGIG (reference sequence). This CDR3 comprises 13 residues. The ends lost 5 bases at V and 2 bases at J; junction bases unmatched: 1. Here the CDR3 reads CAWGQGTYNEQFF. CDR3 DNA: TGTGCCTGGGGACAGGGGACCTACAATGAGCAGTTCTTC.

The chain joins TRBV27 to TRBJ2-7; D call uncertain. Germline V gene data show CDR1 as MNHEY and CDR2 as SMNVEV (reference sequence). The CDR3 length is 14 residues. V was pared by 0 bases and J by 5 bases, with 11 bases between. The CDR3 loop reads CASSLSSWNDEQYF. For the CDR3, the DNA is TGTGCCAGCAGTTTATCGTCTTGGAACGACGAGCAGTACTTC.

V is TRBV4-3 and J is TRBJ1-2; no clear D gene. V dropped 5 bases and J dropped 1 base, with 11 bases sitting between them. CDR3 length: 14 residues. Germline CDR1 LGHNA, CDR2 YSLEER. The CDR3 bases are TGCGCCAGCAGCGTCGAAGACAATAACTATGGCTACACCTTC. Protein: CASSVEDNNYGYTF.

The genes are TRBV27 and TRBJ2-5; 11 nucleotides match TRBD1. V lost 10 bases and J lost 5; bases outside the gene matches: 6. The CDR3 contains 13 residues. From germline, CDR1 is MNHEY and CDR2 SMNVEV (reference sequence). CDR3 sequence: CATGTGGRETQYF. In nucleotides, the CDR3 is TGTGCCACCGGGACAGGGGGTCGGGAGACCCAGTACTTC.

The rearrangement joins TRBV5-1 to TRBJ2-2; D ambiguous. This CDR3 is built from 18 residues. The V gene lost 0 bases and the J gene lost 5 bases, with 20 bases spanning the gap. CDR1 is SGHRS, CDR2 YFSETQ, per germline. For the CDR3, the DNA is TGCGCCAGCAGCTTGGGAGCACGAACCGGGCGATGGACCGGGGAGCTGTTTTTT. This encodes CASSLGARTGRWTGELFF.

This rearrangement joins TRBV10-3 to TRBJ2-7; no clear D. The CDR3 covers 17 residues. The V gene lost 0 bases and the J gene lost 3 bases, with 18 bases spanning the gap. Per the germline V gene, CDR1 is ENHRY and CDR2 is SYGVKD. The CDR3 DNA is TGTGCCATCAGTGAGTCGAAAACGGGCGGTAACCTCTACGAGCAGTACTTC. It codes for CAISESKTGGNLYEQYF.

This clone was found a few times. The V call is TRBV6-6, the J call TRBJ1-1; D is undetermined. Germline V gene sequence: CDR1 MNHNY, CDR2 SVGAGI (reference sequence). This CDR3 is built from 13 residues. The ends were cut back, 9 bases at V and 0 bases at J, with 11 bases in the middle. The CDR3, as DNA: TGTGCCAGTGGTGCCGGACTGAACACTGAAGCTTTCTTT. Encoded protein: CASGAGLNTEAFF.

This rearrangement joins TRBV13 to TRBJ2-7, with D hard to call. Germline V lookup: CDR1 PRHDT, CDR2 FYEKMQ (reference sequence). This CDR3 spans 14 amino acids. Trimming shortened V by 3 bases and J by 3 bases, and 12 bases separated the two germline ends. The chain's CDR3 is CASSFFQRNYEQYF. The CDR3, as DNA: TGTGCCAGCAGCTTTTTTCAGCGAAACTACGAGCAGTACTTC.